These 27 T cell receptor beta chains were sequenced from one sample in a study of CD8 T cells in ankylosing spondylitis. Broader study findings: The study identified a TCR beta motif of fewer than 10 highly homologous variants that appeared characteristic of ankylosing spondylitis blood.

Antigen specificity for these receptors is unknown. In TCRdb, the 5' RACE reads were re-called with MiXCR into one record per CDR3 protein. The data show fewer than 550,000 distinct CDR3 sequences, less than 6% seen once. Material for sequencing was blood, either unsorted or a sorted T cell fraction (not recorded which). These receptors were taken from a male donor with ankylosing spondylitis.

This clonotype was detected ten times or more. The V call is TRBV20-1, the J call TRBJ2-2; TRBD2 matches at 8 bases. The germline V gene has CDR1 DFQATT and CDR2 SNEGSKA (reference sequence). V gave up 0 bases and J gave up 0 bases; unmatched junction bases: 6. CDR3 length equals 17 residues. The CDR3 DNA follows: TGCAGTGCTAGAGAACCCCTAGCGGGCGCGAACACCGGGGAGCTGTTTTTT. Residues: CSAREPLAGANTGELFF.

This clonotype was seen many times. This chain links TRBV19 with TRBJ2-1; no reliable D call. There are 12 residues in the CDR3. In germline, CDR1 is LNHDA, CDR2 SQIVND (reference sequence). V was pared by 4 bases and J by 7 bases, with 8 bases between. CDR3 in amino acids: CASSTPWNEQFF. CDR3 coding DNA: TGTGCCAGTAGTACCCCCTGGAATGAGCAGTTCTTC.

This clonotype was detected ten times or more. V usage is TRBV7-9 and J usage is TRBJ1-1; D is unclear. Trimming cost V 3 bases and J 6 bases, with 11 bases left between them. Per germline, CDR1 SEHNR and CDR2 FQNEAQ (reference sequence). There are 13 residues in the CDR3. In nucleotides, the CDR3 is TGTGCCAGCAGCTTCGATCCCCGCTCTGAAGCTTTCTTT. This sequence encodes CASSFDPRSEAFF. Full variable domain (rest looked up from reference TRBV7-9 and TRBJ1-1): DTGVSQNPRHKITKRGQNVTFRCDPISEHNRLYWYRQTLGQGPEFLTYFQNEAQLEKSRLLSDRFSAERPKGSFSTLEIQRTEQGDSAMYLCASSFDPRSEAFFGQGTRLTVV.

This chain joins TRBV9 and TRBJ2-7; D uncertain. Germline CDR1 is SGDLS and CDR2 is YYNGEE. V was cut by 4 bases and J by 0 bases, with 11 bases left in between. The CDR3 extends over 14 amino acids. CDR3 in amino acids: CASSRTTFSYEQYF. In DNA form, the CDR3 reads TGTGCCAGCAGCAGAACTACCTTCTCCTACGAGCAGTACTTC.

This clonotype was picked up many times. This sequence joins TRBV12-3 or TRBV12-4 and TRBJ2-5; no firm D call. V shed 3 bases and J shed 4 bases, with 9 bases lying between them. CDR3 length equals 13 residues. This CDR3 reads CASSLGFVETQYF. In DNA form, the CDR3 reads TGTGCCAGCAGTTTGGGTTTTGTAGAGACCCAGTACTTC.

In this sample, this clonotype turned up many times. The CDR3 bases are TGTGCCAGCAGTTACTCTGGCCCAGGGACACCCCTCCACTTT. Translating it yields CASSYSGPGTPLHF. This sequence joins TRBV6-5 and TRBJ1-6; D is possibly TRBD1 (5 bases). CDR1 MNHEY and CDR2 SVGAGI come from the germline V gene. The V end was cut by 0 bases, the J end by 11 bases, with 11 bases between. This CDR3 comprises 14 residues.

This clonotype was found many times. For the CDR3, the DNA is TGTGCCAGCAGCTTAGCATGGGGGGCCAACTATGGCTACACCTTC. Translated: CASSLAWGANYGYTF. This sequence joins TRBV7-2 and TRBJ1-2, with D perhaps matching TRBD1 (6 bases). V was trimmed by 0 bases and J by 2 bases, leaving 10 bases between them. The germline V gene has CDR1 SGHTA and CDR2 FQGNSA. This CDR3 is built from 15 residues.

This clonotype has more than one count but fewer than ten. The chain combines TRBV18 with TRBJ2-3; D may be TRBD1 or TRBD2 (5 bases each). CDR1 and CDR2 from the germline V gene are KGHSH and LQKENI. Deletions cut 6 bases from V and 5 bases from J, with 18 bases between. CDR3 length: 15 residues. CDR3 bases: TGTGCCAGCTCGATCTGGGGCGCGAGGGGAGATACGCAGTATTTT. This codes for CASSIWGARGDTQYF. The full variable domain, completed using reference TRBV18 and TRBJ2-3, is NAGVMQNPRHLVRRRGQEARLRCSPMKGHSHVYWYRQLPEEGLKFMVYLQKENIIDESGMPKERFSAEFPKEGPSILRIQQVVRGDSAAYFCASSIWGARGDTQYFGPGTRLTVL.

This clonotype was seen at least ten times. The chain employs TRBV6-2 or TRBV6-3 and TRBJ2-4, with 7 bases fitting TRBD1. The CDR3 sequence is 14 residues long. The V segment lost 6 bases and the J segment 0 bases; nucleotides outside the gene matches: 2. Germline V gene sequence: CDR1 MNHEY, CDR2 SVGEGT. The CDR3 bases are TGTGCCAGCAGGACAGGGTCAGCCAAAAACATTCAGTACTTC. Translating it yields CASRTGSAKNIQYF.

This clonotype appeared many times. The chain's CDR3 is CASSHRGAQPQHF. The CDR3, as DNA: TGTGCCAGCAGCCACAGGGGAGCTCAGCCCCAGCATTTT. This sequence joins TRBV7-9 and TRBJ1-5, with 7 bases fitting TRBD1. The V gene end was trimmed by 5 bases and the J gene end by 6 bases; junction bases not matched to a gene: 4. The CDR3 extends over 13 amino acids. Germline CDR1 is SEHNR and CDR2 is FQNEAQ (reference sequence).

This clonotype has ten or more counts. This chain joins TRBV18 and TRBJ1-6; D may be TRBD1 (6 bases). Trimming shortened V by 5 bases and J by 8 bases, and 16 bases separated the two germline ends. The CDR3 has 15 amino acids. Germline CDR1 is KGHSH and CDR2 is LQKENI. CDR3 sequence: CASSNEQGHDSPLHF. The CDR3 DNA is TGTGCCAGCTCAAACGAACAGGGACATGATTCACCCCTCCACTTT.

This clonotype was recorded many times. The CDR3 nucleotides are TGTGCCAGCAGGGTCGGCAGGGGGCGTAGTGCTAATAGCAATCAGCCCCAGCATTTT. This codes for CASRVGRGRSANSNQPQHF. J is TRBJ1-5 and V is TRBV28; 8 bases are shared with TRBD1. Germline V gene data show CDR1 as MDHEN and CDR2 as SYDVKM. The CDR3 loop spans 19 amino acids. The V gene end was trimmed by 6 bases and the J gene end by 0 bases; junction bases not matched to a gene: 16.

This clonotype was detected many times. The CDR3 DNA reads TGTGCCAGCAGCTTACTTGGAGACAATGAGCAGTTCTTC. Its translation is CASSLLGDNEQFF. The J gene is TRBJ2-1, the V gene TRBV7-9; D is uncertain. With 2 bases removed from V and 5 bases from J, the gap between germline ends came to 7 bases. CDR1 and CDR2 from the germline V gene are SEHNR and FQNEAQ (reference sequence). The CDR3 is 13 residues long.

At least ten counts were recorded for this clonotype. This rearrangement joins TRBV12-3 or TRBV12-4 to TRBJ1-1; 12 bases are shared with TRBD1. This CDR3 region has 14 residues. Germline trimming cut 6 bases from V and 11 bases from J; bases unmatched to any gene: 10. The CDR3 loop reads CASSQSGQGAKAFF. Here the CDR3 DNA reads TGTGCCAGCAGCCAATCGGGACAGGGGGCTAAGGCTTTCTTT.

In its sample, this clonotype was seen many times. This chain connects TRBV4-3 to TRBJ2-5, with a weak D call TRBD1 (5 bases). This CDR3 is 15 amino acids long. V was pared by 1 base and J by 2 bases, with 11 bases between. Germline values: CDR1 LGHNA, CDR2 YSLEER. The CDR3 reads CASSQGSRAQETQYF. In nucleotides, the CDR3 is TGCGCCAGCAGCCAAGGAAGCAGGGCACAAGAGACCCAGTACTTC.

In its sample, this clonotype was seen many times. The chain employs TRBV9 and TRBJ1-5; D is unclear. The CDR3 is 13 amino acids. Trimming pared 0 bases from V and 5 bases from J, leaving 6 bases between. CDR1 is SGDLS, CDR2 YYNGEE, per germline. The DNA for the CDR3 is TGTGCCAGCAGCGTAGCCGATCATCAGCCCCAGCATTTT. Encoded protein: CASSVADHQPQHF.

This clonotype was detected many times. The V call is TRBV4-3, the J call TRBJ1-3; the match to TRBD1 covers 10 bases. CDR1 is LGHNA and CDR2 is YSLEER in the germline V gene. The CDR3 runs 18 residues. Losses at the gene ends were 0 bases for V and 0 bases for J; bases not matched to a gene: 5. This CDR3 reads CASSQEGQGFYSGNTIYF. DNA of the CDR3: TGCGCCAGCAGCCAAGAGGGACAGGGGTTTTACTCTGGAAACACCATATATTTT.

This clonotype was counted ten times or more. The chain is built from TRBV5-1 and TRBJ1-1; weak D call: TRBD1 (5 bases). CDR1 SGHRS and CDR2 YFSETQ come from the germline V gene. V dropped 2 bases and J dropped 8 bases, with 13 bases sitting between them. The CDR3 has 13 amino acids. The CDR3 DNA is TGCGCCAGCAGCTTCGACAGCGATCAAGAAGCTTTCTTT. It yields the protein CASSFDSDQEAFF.

This clonotype was detected ten times or more. The chain employs TRBV9 and TRBJ1-1; D uncertain. The length of the CDR3 is 13 residues. Germline V lookup: CDR1 SGDLS, CDR2 YYNGEE. Trimming removed 0 bases at V and 5 bases at J, with 8 bases between. The CDR3 coding sequence is TGTGCCAGCAGCGTAGGAGGGCGGACTGAAGCTTTCTTT. Protein: CASSVGGRTEAFF. Looking up the rest from reference TRBV9 and TRBJ1-1 gives the full variable domain: DSGVTQTPKHLITATGQRVTLRCSPRSGDLSVYWYQQSLDQGLQFLIQYYNGEERAKGNILERFSAQQFPDLHSELNLSSLELGDSALYFCASSVGGRTEAFFGQGTRLTVV.

This clonotype turned up a few times. This chain joins TRBV7-9 and TRBJ1-4, with 7 nucleotides matching TRBD1. Germline assignment: CDR1 SEHNR and CDR2 FQNEAQ (reference sequence). The CDR3 contains 15 residues. The V segment lost 4 bases and the J segment 3 bases; nucleotides outside the gene matches: 5. The CDR3 DNA follows: TGTGCCAGCAGCTCAGGGGGAGGTGCTAATGAAAAACTGTTTTTT. Translated, it gives CASSSGGGANEKLFF.

This clonotype was seen ten or more times. The chain has TRBV27 and TRBJ2-7, with TRBD1 identical over 11 bases. V dropped 4 bases and J dropped 2; count of bases not matched to a gene: 7. Germline CDR1 reads MNHEY; CDR2 reads SMNVEV (reference sequence). The CDR3 spans 16 residues. The CDR3, as DNA: TGTGCCAGCAGTTCGTATCCGGACAGGGGGCCCTACGAGCAGTACTTC. Translating it yields CASSSYPDRGPYEQYF.

This clonotype was found many times. The CDR3 region has the DNA TGTGCCAGCAGTTACGGACAGGGGGTGAACACTGAAGCTTTCTTT. This translates into CASSYGQGVNTEAFF. The rearrangement uses TRBV6-2 or TRBV6-3 and TRBJ1-1, with 10 bases fitting TRBD1. After removal of 2 bases from V and 0 bases from J, the junction contained 0 bases not matched to a gene. The length of the CDR3 is 15 residues. From germline, CDR1 is MNHEY and CDR2 SVGEGT.

In this sample, this clonotype turned up many times. This CDR3 reads CSVGAVRETQYF. CDR3 DNA: TGCAGCGTCGGGGCAGTACGGGAGACCCAGTACTTC. The gene calls are TRBV29-1 and TRBJ2-5; D may match TRBD1 or TRBD2 (5 bases each). The CDR3 extends over 12 amino acids. The germline gives CDR1 SQVTM, CDR2 ANQGSEA. V was trimmed by 6 bases and J by 5 bases, leaving 13 bases between them. Looking up the rest from reference TRBV29-1 and TRBJ2-5 gives the full variable domain: SAVISQKPSRDICQRGTSLTIQCQVDSQVTMMFWYRQQPGQSLTLIATANQGSEATYESGFVIDKFPISRPNLTFSTLTVSNMSPEDSSIYLCSVGAVRETQYFGPGTRLLVL.

This clonotype was counted many times. This sequence joins TRBV5-6 and TRBJ2-3, with 7 bases identical to TRBD2. The ends lost 1 base at V and 6 bases at J; junction bases unmatched: 8. CDR1 is SGHDT and CDR2 is YYEEEE in the germline V gene. CDR3 size: 15 residues. CDR3 sequence: CASSLLAGERDTQYF. The CDR3 region has the DNA TGTGCCAGCAGCTTGTTGGCGGGAGAACGTGATACGCAGTATTTT.

This clonotype was counted at least ten times. The rearrangement uses TRBV28 and TRBJ1-5, with 7 nucleotides matching TRBD1. V was clipped by 1 base and J by 4 bases; unmatched bases: 7. Looked up from germline, CDR1 is MDHEN and CDR2 is SYDVKM. The CDR3 loop spans 16 amino acids. The CDR3 loop is CASSLFPDRENQPQHF. The CDR3 nucleotides read TGTGCCAGCAGTTTATTCCCCGACAGGGAAAATCAGCCCCAGCATTTT.

The table lists this clonotype with many counts. The chain couples TRBV6-1 to TRBJ2-5; no clear D gene. CDR1 MNHNS and CDR2 SASEGT come from the germline V gene. CDR3 size: 14 residues. V gave up 2 bases and J gave up 0 bases, with 7 bases separating them. CDR3 loop: CASSERLDQETQYF. Written as DNA, the CDR3 is TGTGCCAGCAGTGAACGACTGGACCAAGAGACCCAGTACTTC.

This clonotype was counted at least ten times. The chain uses TRBV12-3 or TRBV12-4 and TRBJ2-3, with no clear D. The CDR3 sequence is 13 residues long. Trimming removed 6 bases from V and 4 bases from J, with 11 bases in between. In nucleotides, the CDR3 is TGTGCCAGCAGCCCCGCAGTAGCAGATACGCAGTATTTT. Protein sequence: CASSPAVADTQYF.